One T cell receptor (beta chain) is described in this entry. Its antigen remains unidentified. The data were obtained in a study of T-cell memory formation after mild COVID-19. Study observations and caveats: CD4/CD8 balance held among clones contracting day 15 to 85, and later expanders leaned CD4+.

This CDR3 spans 13 amino acids. Deletions cut 4 bases from V and 2 bases from J, with 7 bases between. Via MiXCR, TCRdb re-called the 5' RACE reads, giving one row per CDR3 protein. Seen here are fewer than 350,000 distinct CDR3 sequences, 7.5% to 9.5% observed once, and the top ten hold under 25%. This chain joins TRBV12-3 or TRBV12-4 and TRBJ2-3, with D possibly matching TRBD1 (5 bases). This receptor was obtained from a young man who had mild COVID-19 (a few samples of this study predate the infection). Cell type and time point are not known. The material sequenced was PBMCs or a T cell subset sorted from them (not recorded which). This CDR3 is CASSSQVTDTQYF. The CDR3 coding sequence is TGTGCCAGCAGTTCACAGGTCACAGATACGCAGTATTTT.